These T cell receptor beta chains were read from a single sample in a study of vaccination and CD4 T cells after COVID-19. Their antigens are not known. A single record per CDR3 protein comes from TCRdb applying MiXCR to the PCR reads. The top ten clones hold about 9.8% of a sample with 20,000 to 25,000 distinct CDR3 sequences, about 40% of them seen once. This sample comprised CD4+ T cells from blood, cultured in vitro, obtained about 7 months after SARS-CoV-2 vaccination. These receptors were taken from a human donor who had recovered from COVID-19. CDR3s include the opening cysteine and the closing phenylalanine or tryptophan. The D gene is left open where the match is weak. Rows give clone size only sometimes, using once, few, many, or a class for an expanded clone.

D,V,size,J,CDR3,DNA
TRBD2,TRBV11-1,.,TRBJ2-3,CASGSGVDTQYF,TGTGCCAGCGGTAGCGGGGTAGATACGCAGTATTTT
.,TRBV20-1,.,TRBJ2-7,CSARRDSQYEQYF,TGCAGTGCTAGACGGGACTCCCAATACGAGCAGTACTTC
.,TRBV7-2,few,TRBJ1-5,CASSLYPGEPQHF,TGTGCCAGCAGCTTATACCCAGGGGAGCCCCAGCATTTT
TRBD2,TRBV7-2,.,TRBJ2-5,CASSSGLAGGAQYF,TGTGCCAGCAGCTCCGGACTAGCGGGAGGGGCCCAGTACTTC
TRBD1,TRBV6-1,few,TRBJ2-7,CASRTGFDEQYF,TGTGCCAGTCGGACAGGGTTCGACGAGCAGTACTTC
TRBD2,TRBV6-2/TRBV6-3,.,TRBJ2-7,CANPFPPSAGGAYEQYF,TGTGCCAACCCGTTCCCCCCTTCAGCGGGGGGGGCCTACGAGCAGTACTTC
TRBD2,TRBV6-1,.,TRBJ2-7,CASRLLAGAYEQYF,TGTGCCAGCAGGCTCCTAGCGGGAGCGTACGAGCAGTACTTC
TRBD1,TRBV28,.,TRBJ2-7,CASSLVGQGYEQYF,TGTGCCAGCAGTTTAGTGGGACAGGGCTACGAGCAGTACTTC
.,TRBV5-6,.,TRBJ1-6,CASSLVRGNSPLHF,TGTGCCAGCAGCTTGGTAAGAGGGAATTCACCCCTCCACTTT
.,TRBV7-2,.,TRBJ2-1,CASSSPGLVFF,TGTGCCAGCAGCTCCCCCGGACTGGTGTTCTTC
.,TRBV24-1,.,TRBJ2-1,CATAVYNEQFF,TGTGCCACCGCAGTTTACAATGAGCAGTTCTTC
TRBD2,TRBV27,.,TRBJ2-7,CAGRAAGGPYEQYF,TGTGCCGGCCGCGCCGCGGGAGGTCCCTACGAGCAGTACTTC
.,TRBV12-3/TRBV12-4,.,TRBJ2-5,CASSTRETQYF,TGTGCCAGCAGTACCCGGGAGACCCAGTACTTC
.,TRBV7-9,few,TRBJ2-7,CASSTGTYEQYF,TGTGCCAGCAGCACAGGAACCTACGAGCAGTACTTC
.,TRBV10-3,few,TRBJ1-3,CATLPAGLLNTIYF,TGTGCCACCCTCCCGGCAGGCCTCCTAAACACCATATATTTT
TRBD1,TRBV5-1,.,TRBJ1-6,CASRVTGQGKNSPLHF,TGCGCCAGCCGTGTCACGGGACAGGGGAAGAATTCACCCCTCCACTTT
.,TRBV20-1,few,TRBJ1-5,CSARDSPKTRSYSNQPQHF,TGCAGTGCTAGAGATAGTCCGAAAACAAGATCATATAGCAATCAGCCCCAGCATTTT
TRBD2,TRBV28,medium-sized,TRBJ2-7,CASSSLGGRGEGEQYF,TGTGCCAGCAGTTCCCTCGGAGGGAGGGGAGAGGGCGAGCAGTACTTC
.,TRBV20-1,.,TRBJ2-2,CSAPRSENGELFF,TGCAGTGCCCCGCGCAGTGAGAACGGGGAGCTGTTTTTT
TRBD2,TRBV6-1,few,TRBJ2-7,CASSTDTRGGEQYF,TGTGCCAGCAGTACAGATACACGGGGGGGCGAGCAGTACTTC
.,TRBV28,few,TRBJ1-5,CASKRTDQPQHF,TGTGCCAGCAAGCGAACTGATCAGCCCCAGCATTTT
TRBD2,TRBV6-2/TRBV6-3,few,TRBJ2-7,CASRRVAGMYEQYF,TGTGCCAGCCGGCGGGTAGCGGGTATGTACGAGCAGTACTTC
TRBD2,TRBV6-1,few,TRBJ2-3,CASIASGGGADTQYF,TGTGCCAGCATTGCCTCCGGGGGAGGGGCAGATACGCAGTATTTT
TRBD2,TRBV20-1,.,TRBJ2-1,CSAALPRGGGEQFF,TGCAGTGCTGCCTTGCCTCGGGGGGGAGGTGAGCAGTTCTTC
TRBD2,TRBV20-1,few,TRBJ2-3,CSARVVLAGTDTQYF,TGCAGTGCTAGAGTTGTACTAGCGGGAACAGATACGCAGTATTTT
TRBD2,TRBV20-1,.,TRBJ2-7,CSGVGLGSYEQYF,TGCAGTGGGGTGGGACTAGGGTCCTACGAGCAGTACTTC
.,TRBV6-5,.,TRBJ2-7,CASSYAGTTYEQYF,TGTGCCAGCAGTTATGCAGGAACTACCTACGAGCAGTACTTC
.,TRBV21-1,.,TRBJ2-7,CASSNGQGPNEQYF,TGTGCCAGCAGCAACGGACAGGGTCCCAACGAGCAGTACTTC
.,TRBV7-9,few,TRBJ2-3,CASSFRTPDTQYF,TGTGCCAGCAGCTTCCGAACCCCCGATACGCAGTATTTT
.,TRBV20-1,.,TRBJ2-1,CSARAEHSYNGQFF,TGCAGTGCTCGGGCGGAACACTCCTACAATGGGCAGTTCTTC
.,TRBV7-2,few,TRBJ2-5,CASSLGPERRETQYF,TGTGCCAGCAGCTTAGGGCCAGAAAGACGAGAGACCCAGTACTTC
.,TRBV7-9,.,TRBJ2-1,CASSHLADAYNEQFF,TGTGCCAGCAGCCATTTAGCGGATGCCTACAATGAGCAGTTCTTC
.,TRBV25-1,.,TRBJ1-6,CASGYSPLHF,TGTGCCAGCGGATATTCACCCCTCCACTTT
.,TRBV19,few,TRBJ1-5,CASRDRNNQPQHF,TGTGCCAGTAGAGACAGAAACAATCAGCCCCAGCATTTT
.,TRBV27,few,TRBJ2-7,CASSLAGFYEQYF,TGTGCCAGCAGTTTAGCGGGTTTCTACGAGCAGTACTTC
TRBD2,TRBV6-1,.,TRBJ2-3,CASRRPSGGADTQYF,TGTGCCAGCAGACGCCCTAGCGGAGGAGCGGATACGCAGTATTTT
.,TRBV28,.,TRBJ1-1,CASSTDGLNTEAFF,TGTGCCAGCAGTACGGACGGACTAAACACTGAAGCTTTCTTT
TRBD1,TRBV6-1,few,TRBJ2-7,CASSEERQGEQYF,TGTGCCAGCAGTGAGGAGAGACAGGGTGAGCAGTACTTC
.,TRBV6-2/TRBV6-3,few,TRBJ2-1,CASSSGFGGLSYNEQFF,TGTGCCAGCAGTTCAGGGTTCGGCGGCCTGTCCTACAATGAGCAGTTCTTC
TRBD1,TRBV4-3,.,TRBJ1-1,CASSQDTGQGVRAFF,TGCGCCAGCAGCCAAGATACGGGACAGGGGGTTCGAGCTTTCTTT
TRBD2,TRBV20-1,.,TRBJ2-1,CSASPIAGGPHNEQFF,TGCAGTGCTAGCCCCATAGCGGGAGGCCCACACAATGAGCAGTTCTTC
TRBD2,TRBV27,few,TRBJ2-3,CASSPRGLAGQKQYF,TGTGCCAGCAGTCCCCGGGGGCTAGCGGGCCAGAAGCAGTATTTT
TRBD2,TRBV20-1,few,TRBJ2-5,CSASVAGVVETQYF,TGCAGTGCTAGTGTAGCGGGAGTAGTAGAGACCCAGTACTTC
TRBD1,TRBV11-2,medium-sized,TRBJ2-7,CASSDPGTGGYEQYF,TGTGCCAGCAGCGACCCCGGGACAGGGGGCTACGAGCAGTACTTC
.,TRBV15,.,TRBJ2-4,CATSRELFPGDIQYF,TGTGCCACCAGCAGAGAGCTCTTTCCGGGGGACATTCAGTACTTC